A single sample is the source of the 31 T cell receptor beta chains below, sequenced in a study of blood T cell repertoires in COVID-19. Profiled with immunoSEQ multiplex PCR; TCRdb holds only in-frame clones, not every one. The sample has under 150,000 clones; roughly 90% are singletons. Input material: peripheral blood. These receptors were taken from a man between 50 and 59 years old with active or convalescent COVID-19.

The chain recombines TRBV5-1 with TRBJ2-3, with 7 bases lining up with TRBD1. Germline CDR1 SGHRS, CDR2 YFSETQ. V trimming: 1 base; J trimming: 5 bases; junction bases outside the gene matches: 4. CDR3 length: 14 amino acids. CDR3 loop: CASSLHRGVDTQYF. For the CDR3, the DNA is TGCGCCAGCAGCTTGCACAGGGGTGTAGATACGCAGTATTTT.

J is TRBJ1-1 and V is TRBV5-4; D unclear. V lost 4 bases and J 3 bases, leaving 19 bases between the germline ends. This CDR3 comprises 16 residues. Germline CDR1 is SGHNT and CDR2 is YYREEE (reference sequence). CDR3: CASSPGNRHPDTEAFF. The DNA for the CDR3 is TGTGCCAGCAGCCCAGGAAATCGACACCCGGACACTGAAGCTTTCTTT.

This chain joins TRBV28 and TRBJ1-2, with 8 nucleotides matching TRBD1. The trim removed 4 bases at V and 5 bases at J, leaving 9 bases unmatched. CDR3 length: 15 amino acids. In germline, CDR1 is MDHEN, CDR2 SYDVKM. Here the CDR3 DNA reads TGTGCCAGCAGTTCCATGGCAGGGGGCGAATATGGCTACACCTTC. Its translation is CASSSMAGGEYGYTF.

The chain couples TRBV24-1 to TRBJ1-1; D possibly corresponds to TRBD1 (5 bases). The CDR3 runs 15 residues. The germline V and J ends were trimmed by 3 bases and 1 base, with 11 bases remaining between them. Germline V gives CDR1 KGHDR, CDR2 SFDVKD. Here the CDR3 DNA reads TGTGCCACCAGTGATCCCACCACAGGGAACACTGAAGCTTTCTTT. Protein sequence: CATSDPTTGNTEAFF.

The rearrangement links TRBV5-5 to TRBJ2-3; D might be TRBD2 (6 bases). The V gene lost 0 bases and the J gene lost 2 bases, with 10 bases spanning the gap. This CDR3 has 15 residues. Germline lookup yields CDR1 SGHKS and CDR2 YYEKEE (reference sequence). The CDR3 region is CASSLGRVPTDTQYF. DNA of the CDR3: TGTGCCAGCAGCTTGGGGAGGGTACCCACAGATACGCAGTATTTT.

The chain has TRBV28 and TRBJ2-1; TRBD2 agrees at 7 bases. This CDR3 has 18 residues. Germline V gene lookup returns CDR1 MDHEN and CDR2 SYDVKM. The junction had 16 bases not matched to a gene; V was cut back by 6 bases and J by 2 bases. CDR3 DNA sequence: TGTGCCAGCAGACAAAGGGTTGGCGGGAGATCCGCCTACAATGAGCAGTTCTTC. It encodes CASRQRVGGRSAYNEQFF.

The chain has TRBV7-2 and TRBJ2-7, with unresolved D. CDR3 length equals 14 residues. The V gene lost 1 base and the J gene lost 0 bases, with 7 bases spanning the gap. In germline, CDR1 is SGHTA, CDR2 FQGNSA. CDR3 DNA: TGTGCCAGCAGCTTAGGAGGAGTCTCCTACGAGCAGTACTTC. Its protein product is CASSLGGVSYEQYF.

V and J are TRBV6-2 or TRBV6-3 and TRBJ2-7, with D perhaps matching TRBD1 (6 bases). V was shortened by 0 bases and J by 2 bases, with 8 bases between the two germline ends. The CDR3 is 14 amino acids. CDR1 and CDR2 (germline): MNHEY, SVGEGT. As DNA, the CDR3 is TGTGCCAGCAGTTACTCGACAGGACCCTACGAGCAGTACTTC. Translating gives CASSYSTGPYEQYF.

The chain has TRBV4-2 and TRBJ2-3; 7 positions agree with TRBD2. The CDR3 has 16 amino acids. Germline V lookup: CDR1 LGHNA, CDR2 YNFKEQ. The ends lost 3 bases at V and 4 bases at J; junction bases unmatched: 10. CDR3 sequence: CASSQRREILPDTQYF. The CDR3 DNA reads TGTGCCAGCAGCCAGAGGCGGGAGATCTTGCCAGATACGCAGTATTTT.

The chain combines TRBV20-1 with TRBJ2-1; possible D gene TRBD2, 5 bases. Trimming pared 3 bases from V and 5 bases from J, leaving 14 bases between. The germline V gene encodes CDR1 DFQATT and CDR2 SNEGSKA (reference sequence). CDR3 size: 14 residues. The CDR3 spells CSASRAWENNEQFF. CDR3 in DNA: TGCAGTGCTAGTAGGGCGTGGGAGAACAATGAGCAGTTCTTC.

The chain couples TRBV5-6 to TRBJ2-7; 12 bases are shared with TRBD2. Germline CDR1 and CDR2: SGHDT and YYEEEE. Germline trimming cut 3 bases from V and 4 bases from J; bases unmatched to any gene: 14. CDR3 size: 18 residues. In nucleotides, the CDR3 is TGTGCCAGCAGCTCTTTACTAGCGGGAGGCCCAAGGGGATACGAGCAGTACTTC. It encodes CASSSLLAGGPRGYEQYF.

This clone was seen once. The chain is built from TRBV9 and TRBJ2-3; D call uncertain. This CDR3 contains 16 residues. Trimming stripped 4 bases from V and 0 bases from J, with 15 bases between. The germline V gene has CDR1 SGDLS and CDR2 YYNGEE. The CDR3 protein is CASSMRGGTSTDTQYF. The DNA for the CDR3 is TGTGCCAGCAGCATGAGAGGCGGTACTAGCACAGATACGCAGTATTTT.

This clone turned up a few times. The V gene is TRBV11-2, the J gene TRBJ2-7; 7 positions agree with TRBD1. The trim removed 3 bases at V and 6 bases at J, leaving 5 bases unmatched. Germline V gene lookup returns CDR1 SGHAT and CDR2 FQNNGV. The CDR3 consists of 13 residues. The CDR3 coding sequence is TGTGCCAGCAGCTTGACAGGGTCTGGCGAGCAGTACTTC. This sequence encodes CASSLTGSGEQYF. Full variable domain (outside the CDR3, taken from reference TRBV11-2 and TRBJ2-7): EAGVAQSPRYKIIEKRQSVAFWCNPISGHATLYWYQQILGQGPKLLIQFQNNGVVDDSQLPKDRFSAERLKGVDSTLKIQPAKLEDSAVYLCASSLTGSGEQYFGPGTRLTVT.

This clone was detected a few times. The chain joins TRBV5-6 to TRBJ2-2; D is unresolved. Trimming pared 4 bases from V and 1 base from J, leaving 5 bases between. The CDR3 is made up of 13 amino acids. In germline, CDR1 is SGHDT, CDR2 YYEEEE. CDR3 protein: CASSPKNTGELFF. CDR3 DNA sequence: TGTGCCAGCAGCCCCAAGAACACCGGGGAGCTGTTTTTT. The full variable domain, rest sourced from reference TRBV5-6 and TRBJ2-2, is DAGVTQSPTHLIKTRGQQVTLRCSPKSGHDTVSWYQQALGQGPQFIFQYYEEEERQRGNFPDRFSGHQFPNYSSELNVNALLLGDSALYLCASSPKNTGELFFGEGSRLTVL.

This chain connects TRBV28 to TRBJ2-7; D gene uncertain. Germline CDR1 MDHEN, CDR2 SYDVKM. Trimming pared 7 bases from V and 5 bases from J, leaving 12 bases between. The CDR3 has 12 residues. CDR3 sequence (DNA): TGTGCCAGCAACACCGCCCTGGACGAGCAGTACTTC. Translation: CASNTALDEQYF.

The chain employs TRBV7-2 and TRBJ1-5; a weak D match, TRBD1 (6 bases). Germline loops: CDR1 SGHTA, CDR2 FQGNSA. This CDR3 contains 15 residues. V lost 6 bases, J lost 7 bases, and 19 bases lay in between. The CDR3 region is CASSLQGTVNQPQHF. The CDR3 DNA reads TGTGCCAGCAGTTTGCAGGGGACGGTCAACCAGCCCCAGCATTTT.

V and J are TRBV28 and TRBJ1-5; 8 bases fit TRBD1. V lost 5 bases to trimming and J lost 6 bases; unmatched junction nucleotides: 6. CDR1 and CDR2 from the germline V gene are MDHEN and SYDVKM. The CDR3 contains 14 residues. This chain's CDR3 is CASSLRQGSQPQHF. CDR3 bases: TGTGCCAGCAGTCTACGACAGGGGAGTCAGCCCCAGCATTTT.

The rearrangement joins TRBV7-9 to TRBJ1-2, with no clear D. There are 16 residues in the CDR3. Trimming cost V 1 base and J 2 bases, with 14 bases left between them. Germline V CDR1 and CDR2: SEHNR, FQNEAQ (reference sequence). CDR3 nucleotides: TGTGCCAGCAGCTTAGTACAGTTCTTATTGAACTATGGCTACACCTTC. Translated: CASSLVQFLLNYGYTF.

The CDR3 nucleotides read TGTGCCAGCAGTTACCGGGAGTACACTGAAGCTTTCTTT. This sequence encodes CASSYREYTEAFF. The chain uses TRBV6-2 or TRBV6-3 and TRBJ1-1; D is unresolved. V lost 2 bases and J lost 3, with 7 bases in between. The CDR3 is made up of 13 amino acids. Germline V lookup: CDR1 MNHEY, CDR2 SVGEGT.

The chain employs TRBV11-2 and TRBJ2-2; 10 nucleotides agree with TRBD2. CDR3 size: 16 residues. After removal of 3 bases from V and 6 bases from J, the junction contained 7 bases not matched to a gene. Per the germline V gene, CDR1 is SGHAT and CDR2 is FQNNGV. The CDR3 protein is CASSFERLAGAGELFF. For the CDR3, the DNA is TGTGCCAGCAGCTTTGAGAGGCTAGCGGGAGCCGGGGAGCTGTTTTTT. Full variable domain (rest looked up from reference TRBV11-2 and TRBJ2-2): EAGVAQSPRYKIIEKRQSVAFWCNPISGHATLYWYQQILGQGPKLLIQFQNNGVVDDSQLPKDRFSAERLKGVDSTLKIQPAKLEDSAVYLCASSFERLAGAGELFFGEGSRLTVL.

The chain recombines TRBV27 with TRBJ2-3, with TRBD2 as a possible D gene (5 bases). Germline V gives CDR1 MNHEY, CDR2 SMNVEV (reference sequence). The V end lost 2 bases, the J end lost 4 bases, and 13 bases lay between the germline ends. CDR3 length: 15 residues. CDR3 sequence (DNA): TGTGCCAGCAGTTTAACGGGAAAAAGGGCAGATACGCAGTATTTT. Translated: CASSLTGKRADTQYF.

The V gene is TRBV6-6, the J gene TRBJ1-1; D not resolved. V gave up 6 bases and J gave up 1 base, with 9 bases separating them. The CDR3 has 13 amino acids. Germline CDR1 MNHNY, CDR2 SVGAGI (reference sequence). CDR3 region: CASSLTRNTEAFF. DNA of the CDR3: TGTGCCAGCAGCCTGACACGGAACACTGAAGCTTTCTTT.

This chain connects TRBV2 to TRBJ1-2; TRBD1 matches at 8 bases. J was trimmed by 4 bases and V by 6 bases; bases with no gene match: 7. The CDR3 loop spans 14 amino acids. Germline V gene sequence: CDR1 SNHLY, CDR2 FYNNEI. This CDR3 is CASRGQVHFYGYTF. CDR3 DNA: TGTGCCAGCAGGGGACAGGTTCACTTCTATGGCTACACCTTC.

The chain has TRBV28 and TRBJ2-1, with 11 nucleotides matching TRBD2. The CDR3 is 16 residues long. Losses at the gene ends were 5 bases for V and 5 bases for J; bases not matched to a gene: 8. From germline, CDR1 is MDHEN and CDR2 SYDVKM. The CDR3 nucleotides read TGTGCCAGCAGTGGGAGCGGACTAGCGGGCAACAATGAGCAGTTCTTC. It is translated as CASSGSGLAGNNEQFF. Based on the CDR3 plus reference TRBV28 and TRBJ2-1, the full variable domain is DVKVTQSSRYLVKRTGEKVFLECVQDMDHENMFWYRQDPGLGLRLIYFSYDVKMKEKGDIPEGYSVSREKKERFSLILESASTNQTSMYLCASSGSGLAGNNEQFFGPGTRLTVL.

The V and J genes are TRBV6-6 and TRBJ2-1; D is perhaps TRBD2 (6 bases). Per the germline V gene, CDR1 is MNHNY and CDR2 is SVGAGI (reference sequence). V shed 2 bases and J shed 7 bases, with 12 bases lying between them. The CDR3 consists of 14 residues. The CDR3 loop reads CASSYGGTVNEQFF. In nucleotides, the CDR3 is TGTGCCAGCAGTTACGGGGGGACGGTAAATGAGCAGTTCTTC.

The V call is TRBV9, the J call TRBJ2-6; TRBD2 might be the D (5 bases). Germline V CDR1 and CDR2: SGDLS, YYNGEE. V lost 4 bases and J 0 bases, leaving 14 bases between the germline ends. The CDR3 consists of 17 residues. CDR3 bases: TGTGCCAGCAGCCCACTAGGCGGCGGCTCTGGGGCCAACGTCCTGACTTTC. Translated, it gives CASSPLGGGSGANVLTF.

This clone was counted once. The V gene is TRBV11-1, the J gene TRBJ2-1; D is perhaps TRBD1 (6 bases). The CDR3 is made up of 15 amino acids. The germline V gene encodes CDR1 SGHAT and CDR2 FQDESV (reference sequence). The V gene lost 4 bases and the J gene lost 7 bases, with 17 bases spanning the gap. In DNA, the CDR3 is TGTGCCAGCAGCTCTAGACCAGGGGAAGGGAATGAGCAGTTCTTC. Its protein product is CASSSRPGEGNEQFF.

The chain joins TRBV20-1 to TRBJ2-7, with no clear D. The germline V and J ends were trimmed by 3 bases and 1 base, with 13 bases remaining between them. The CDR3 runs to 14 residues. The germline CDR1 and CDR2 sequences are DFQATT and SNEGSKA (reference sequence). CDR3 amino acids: CSASRPHGSYEQYF. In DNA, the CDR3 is TGCAGTGCTAGTCGACCTCACGGGTCCTACGAGCAGTACTTC.

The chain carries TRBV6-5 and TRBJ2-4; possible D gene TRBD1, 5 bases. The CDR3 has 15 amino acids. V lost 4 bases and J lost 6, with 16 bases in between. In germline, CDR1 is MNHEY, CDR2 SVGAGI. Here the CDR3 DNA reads TGTGCCAGCAGTTTGTCCAGGGTTGGAAGAAACATTCAGTACTTC. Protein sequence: CASSLSRVGRNIQYF.

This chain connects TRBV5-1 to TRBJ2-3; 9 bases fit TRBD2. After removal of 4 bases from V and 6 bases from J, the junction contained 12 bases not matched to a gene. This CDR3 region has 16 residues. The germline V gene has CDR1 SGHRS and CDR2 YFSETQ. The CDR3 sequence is CASSGGVLAGSDTQYF. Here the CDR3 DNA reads TGCGCCAGCAGCGGGGGGGTGCTAGCGGGATCTGATACGCAGTATTTT.

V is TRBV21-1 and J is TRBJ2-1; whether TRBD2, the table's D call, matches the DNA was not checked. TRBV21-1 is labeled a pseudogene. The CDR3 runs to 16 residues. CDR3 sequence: CASSKVEGGPENEQFF. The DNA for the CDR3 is TGTGCCAGCAGCAAAGTGGAGGGAGGGCCCGAAAATGAGCAGTTCTTC.